This T cell receptor (beta chain) emerged from a study of shared clonotypes between healthy human individuals. How the authors handled the data: ImmunoSEQ supplied junction-only sequences lacking quality scores, so filtering was different. Data came from immunoSEQ multiplex PCR; TCRdb stores just in-frame clones and leaves some out. The DNA was the basis for D and trimming; V, J and clone size are from that table. Among about 1 million clones listed, roughly 70% were seen once. Of note for this clone: The antigen remains unidentified.

Findings and limits, study-wide: Naive CD4 clonotype sharing across a handful of donors was approximately 5%.

A CD45RA-negative memory subset and a CD45RA+ naive subset were separated from the CD4+ cells. This CDR3 comprises 14 residues. Germline V gene data show CDR1 as SGHNT and CDR2 as YYREEE (reference sequence). V lost 0 bases, J lost 9 bases, and 13 bases lay in between. This chain joins TRBV5-4 and TRBJ1-5, with a tentative D call TRBD1 (5 bases). The TCR comes from a man aged 18 to 29 in good health. The sequenced sample consisted of memory CD4+ T cells sorted from blood. The subset denotes: CD45RA-negative fraction. The CDR3 here is CASSLGGALGPQHF. The DNA for the CDR3 is TGTGCCAGCAGCTTGGGTGGGGCCCTGGGGCCCCAGCATTTT. Using reference TRBV5-4 and TRBJ1-5 for the parts outside the CDR3, the full variable domain is ETGVTQSPTHLIKTRGQQVTLRCSSQSGHNTVSWYQQALGQGPQFIFQYYREEENGRGNFPPRFSGLQFPNYSSELNVNALELDDSALYLCASSLGGALGPQHFGDGTRLSIL.